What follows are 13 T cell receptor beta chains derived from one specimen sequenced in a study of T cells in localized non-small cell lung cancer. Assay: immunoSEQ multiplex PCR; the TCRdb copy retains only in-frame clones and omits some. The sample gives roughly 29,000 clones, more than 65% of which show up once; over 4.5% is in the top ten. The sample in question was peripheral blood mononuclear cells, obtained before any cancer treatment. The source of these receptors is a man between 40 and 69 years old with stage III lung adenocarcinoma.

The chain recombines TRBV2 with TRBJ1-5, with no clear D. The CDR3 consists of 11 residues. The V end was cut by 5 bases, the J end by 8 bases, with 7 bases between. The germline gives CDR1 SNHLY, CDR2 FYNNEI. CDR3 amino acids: CASSSNEPQHF. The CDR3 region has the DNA TGTGCCAGCAGTTCGAATGAGCCCCAGCATTTT. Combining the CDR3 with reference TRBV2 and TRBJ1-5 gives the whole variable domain EPEVTQTPSHQVTQMGQEVILRCVPISNHLYFYWYRQILGQKVEFLVSFYNNEISEKSEIFDDQFSVERPDGSNFTLKIRSTKLEDSAMYFCASSSNEPQHFGDGTRLSIL.

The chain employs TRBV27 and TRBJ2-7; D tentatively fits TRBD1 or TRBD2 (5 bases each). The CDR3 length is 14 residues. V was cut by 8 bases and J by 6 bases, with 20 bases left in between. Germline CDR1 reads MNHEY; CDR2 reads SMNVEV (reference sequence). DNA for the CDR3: TGTGCCAGCGGAAGATGGGACCCGGTCGGCGAGCAGTACTTC. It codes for CASGRWDPVGEQYF.

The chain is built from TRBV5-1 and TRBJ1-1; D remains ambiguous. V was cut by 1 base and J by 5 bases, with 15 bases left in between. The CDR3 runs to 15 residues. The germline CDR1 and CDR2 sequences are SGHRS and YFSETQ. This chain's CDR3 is CASSLRSVGDTEAFF. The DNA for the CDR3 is TGCGCCAGCAGCTTGAGGTCCGTCGGGGATACTGAAGCTTTCTTT.

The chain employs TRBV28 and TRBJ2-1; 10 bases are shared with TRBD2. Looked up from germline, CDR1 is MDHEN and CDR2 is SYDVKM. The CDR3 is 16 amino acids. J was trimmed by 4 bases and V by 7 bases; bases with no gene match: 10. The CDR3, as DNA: TGTGCCAGCAAAAAAGCGGGAGGGGACCTTTACAATGAGCAGTTCTTC. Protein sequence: CASKKAGGDLYNEQFF. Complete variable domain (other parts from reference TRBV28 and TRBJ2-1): DVKVTQSSRYLVKRTGEKVFLECVQDMDHENMFWYRQDPGLGLRLIYFSYDVKMKEKGDIPEGYSVSREKKERFSLILESASTNQTSMYLCASKKAGGDLYNEQFFGPGTRLTVL.

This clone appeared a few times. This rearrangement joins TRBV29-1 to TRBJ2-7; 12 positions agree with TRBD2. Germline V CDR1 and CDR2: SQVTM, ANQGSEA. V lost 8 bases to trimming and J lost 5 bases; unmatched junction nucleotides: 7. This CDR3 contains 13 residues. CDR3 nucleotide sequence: TGCAGCACGCGGACTAGCGGGACCAACGAGCAGTACTTC. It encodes CSTRTSGTNEQYF.

The CDR3 loop is CAWSNVRVRTSTGELFF. The CDR3 DNA is TGTGCCTGGAGTAATGTTAGGGTGAGGACTAGCACCGGGGAGCTGTTTTTT. The chain uses TRBV30 and TRBJ2-2; TRBD2 aligns across 7 bases. The CDR3 totals 17 residues. V was pared by 2 bases and J by 4 bases, with 13 bases of the junction left unmatched. CDR1 is GTSNPN, CDR2 SVGIG, per germline (reference sequence).

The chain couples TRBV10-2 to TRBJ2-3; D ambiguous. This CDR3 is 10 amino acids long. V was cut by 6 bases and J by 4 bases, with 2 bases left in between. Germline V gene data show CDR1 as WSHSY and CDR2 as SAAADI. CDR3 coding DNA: TGCGCCAGCAGGGCAGATACGCAGTATTTT. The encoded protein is CASRADTQYF.

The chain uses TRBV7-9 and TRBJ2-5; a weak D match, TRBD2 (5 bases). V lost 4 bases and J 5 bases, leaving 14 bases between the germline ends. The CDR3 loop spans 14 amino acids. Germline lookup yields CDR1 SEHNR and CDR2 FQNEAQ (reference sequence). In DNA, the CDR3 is TGTGCCAGCAGCTGGTTTGAAGGCGGGGAGACCCAGTACTTC. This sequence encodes CASSWFEGGETQYF.

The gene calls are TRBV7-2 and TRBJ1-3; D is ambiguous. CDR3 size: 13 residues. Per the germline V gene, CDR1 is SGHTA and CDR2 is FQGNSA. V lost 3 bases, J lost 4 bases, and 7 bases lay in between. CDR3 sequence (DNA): TGTGCCAGCAGCTTCGGCTCGGGAAACACCATATATTTT. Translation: CASSFGSGNTIYF.

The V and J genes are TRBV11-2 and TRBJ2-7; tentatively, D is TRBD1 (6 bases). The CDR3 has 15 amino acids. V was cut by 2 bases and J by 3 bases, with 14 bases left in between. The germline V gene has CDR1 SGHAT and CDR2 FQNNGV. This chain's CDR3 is CASSLWAGARYEQYV. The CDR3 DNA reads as TGTGCCAGCAGCTTATGGGCAGGGGCGCGCTACGAGCAGTACGTC.

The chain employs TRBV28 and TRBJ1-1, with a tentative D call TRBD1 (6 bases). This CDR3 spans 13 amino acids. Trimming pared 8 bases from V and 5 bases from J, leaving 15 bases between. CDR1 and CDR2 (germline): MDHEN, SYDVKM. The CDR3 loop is CASWGALWTEAFF. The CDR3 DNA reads TGTGCCAGCTGGGGGGCTTTATGGACTGAAGCTTTCTTT. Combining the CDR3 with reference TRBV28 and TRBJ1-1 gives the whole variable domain DVKVTQSSRYLVKRTGEKVFLECVQDMDHENMFWYRQDPGLGLRLIYFSYDVKMKEKGDIPEGYSVSREKKERFSLILESASTNQTSMYLCASWGALWTEAFFGQGTRLTVV.

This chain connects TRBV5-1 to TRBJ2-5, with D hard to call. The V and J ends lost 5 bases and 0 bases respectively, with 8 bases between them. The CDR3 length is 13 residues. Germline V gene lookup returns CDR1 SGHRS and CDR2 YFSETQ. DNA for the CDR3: TGCGCCAGCAGAGAGAGCCACCAAGAGACCCAGTACTTC. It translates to CASRESHQETQYF.

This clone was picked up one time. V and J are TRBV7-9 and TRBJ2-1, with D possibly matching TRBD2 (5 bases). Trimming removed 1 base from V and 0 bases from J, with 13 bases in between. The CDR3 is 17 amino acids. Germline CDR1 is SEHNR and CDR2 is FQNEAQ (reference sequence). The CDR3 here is CASSLGISASSYNEQFF. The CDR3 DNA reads TGTGCCAGCAGCTTAGGTATTAGCGCGAGCTCCTACAATGAGCAGTTCTTC.